The 8 T cell receptor beta chains listed next were all sequenced from one sample in a study of blood T cell repertoires in COVID-19. The assay was immunoSEQ multiplex PCR, and TCRdb's table has in-frame clones only and misses some. This table holds 250,000 to 300,000 clones, approximately 90% found once. The sequenced sample was PBMCs or T cells enriched from blood (not recorded which). The source is a woman aged 25-40 years who had recovered from COVID-19.

This chain's CDR3 is CASSPMGSSGNTIYF. The CDR3 DNA sequence: TGCGCCAGCAGCCCGATGGGCAGCTCTGGAAACACCATATATTTT. V and J are TRBV5-1 and TRBJ1-3; D is unresolved. CDR3 length: 15 residues. V was trimmed by 4 bases and J by 0 bases, leaving 11 bases between them. Germline CDR1 SGHRS, CDR2 YFSETQ.

This chain uses TRBV11-2 with TRBJ1-1; 7 bases are a match to TRBD1. Germline assignment: CDR1 SGHAT and CDR2 FQNNGV. J lost 8 bases, V lost 2 bases, and 8 bases had no gene match. The CDR3 is 14 residues long. The CDR3 bases are TGTGCCAGCAGCTTACAGCGGAGACAGGGCGAAGCTTTCTTT. It specifies CASSLQRRQGEAFF.

The chain joins TRBV5-1 to TRBJ2-2; TRBD1 matches 7 bases. V shed 0 bases, J shed 5 bases, and the junction held 7 bases outside the gene matches. Germline loops: CDR1 SGHRS, CDR2 YFSETQ. The CDR3 length is 16 residues. The CDR3: CASSLVGNRGTGELFF. Written as DNA, the CDR3 is TGCGCCAGCAGCTTGGTGGGGAACAGGGGAACCGGGGAGCTGTTTTTT.

The chain recombines TRBV10-3 with TRBJ1-3, with D perhaps TRBD1 (6 bases). The V and J ends lost 0 bases and 4 bases respectively, with 13 bases between them. The CDR3 runs to 16 residues. Germline-derived CDR1 and CDR2 are ENHRY and SYGVKD. The CDR3 spells CAISESYRVYGNTIYF. The CDR3 DNA sequence: TGTGCCATCAGTGAGTCATACAGGGTGTACGGAAACACCATATATTTT.

The chain couples TRBV7-2 to TRBJ2-1; weak D call: TRBD1 (6 bases). CDR3 length: 18 residues. V gave up 3 bases and J gave up 1 base, with 19 bases separating them. Germline V gene data show CDR1 as SGHTA and CDR2 as FQGNSA. The CDR3 region is CASSFSTGQPSSYNEQFF. CDR3 nucleotide sequence: TGTGCCAGCAGCTTCAGTACTGGACAGCCGTCTTCCTACAATGAGCAGTTCTTC.

The chain employs TRBV19 and TRBJ1-5; D is undetermined. V lost 9 bases and J lost 4, with 13 bases in between. CDR3 length: 13 residues. The germline gives CDR1 LNHDA, CDR2 SQIVND (reference sequence). The CDR3 loop is CASQLWENQPQHF. CDR3 DNA: TGTGCCAGCCAACTCTGGGAGAATCAGCCCCAGCATTTT.

This chain joins TRBV19 and TRBJ1-5, with D perhaps matching TRBD1 (5 bases). CDR3 length: 13 amino acids. Germline CDR1 and CDR2: LNHDA and SQIVND (reference sequence). Trimming pared 7 bases from V and 7 bases from J, leaving 14 bases between. This CDR3 reads CASTRGIQQPQHF. The CDR3, as DNA: TGTGCCAGTACGCGGGGGATCCAACAGCCCCAGCATTTT. The full variable domain, rest sourced from reference TRBV19 and TRBJ1-5, is DGGITQSPKYLFRKEGQNVTLSCEQNLNHDAMYWYRQDPGQGLRLIYYSQIVNDFQKGDIAEGYSVSREKKESFPLTVTSAQKNPTAFYLCASTRGIQQPQHFGDGTRLSIL.

V and J are TRBV18 and TRBJ2-1, with D hard to call. V was clipped by 1 base and J by 8 bases, with 9 bases between them. This CDR3 has 13 amino acids. In germline, CDR1 is KGHSH, CDR2 LQKENI. The CDR3 here is CASSPLLTDEQFF. CDR3 DNA: TGTGCCAGCTCACCACTTCTAACAGATGAGCAGTTCTTC. Supplemented by reference TRBV18 and TRBJ2-1, the full variable domain reads NAGVMQNPRHLVRRRGQEARLRCSPMKGHSHVYWYRQLPEEGLKFMVYLQKENIIDESGMPKERFSAEFPKEGPSILRIQQVVRGDSAAYFCASSPLLTDEQFFGPGTRLTVL.